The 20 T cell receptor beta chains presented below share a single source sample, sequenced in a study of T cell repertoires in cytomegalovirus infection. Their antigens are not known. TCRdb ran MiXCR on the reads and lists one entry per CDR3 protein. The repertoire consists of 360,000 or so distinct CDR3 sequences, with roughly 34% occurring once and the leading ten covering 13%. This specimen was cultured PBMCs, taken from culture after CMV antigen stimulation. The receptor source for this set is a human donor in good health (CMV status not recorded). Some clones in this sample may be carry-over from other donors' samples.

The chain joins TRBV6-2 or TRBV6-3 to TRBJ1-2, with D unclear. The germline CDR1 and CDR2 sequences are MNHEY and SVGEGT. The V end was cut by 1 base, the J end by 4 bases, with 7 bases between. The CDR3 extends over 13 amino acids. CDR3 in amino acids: CASSYYGTYGYTF. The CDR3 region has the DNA TGTGCCAGCAGTTACTACGGTACCTATGGCTACACCTTC.

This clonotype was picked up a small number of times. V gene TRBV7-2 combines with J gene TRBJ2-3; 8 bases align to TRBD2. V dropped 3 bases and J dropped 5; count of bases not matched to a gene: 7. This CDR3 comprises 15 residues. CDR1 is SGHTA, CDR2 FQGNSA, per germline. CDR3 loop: CASSFRTSWGDTQYF. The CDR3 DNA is TGTGCCAGCAGCTTCCGGACTAGCTGGGGAGATACGCAGTATTTT. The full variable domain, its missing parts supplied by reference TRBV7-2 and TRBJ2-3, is GAGVSQSPSNKVTEKGKDVELRCDPISGHTALYWYRQSLGQGLEFLIYFQGNSAPDKSGLPSDRFSAERTGGSVSTLTIQRTQQEDSAVYLCASSFRTSWGDTQYFGPGTRLTVL.

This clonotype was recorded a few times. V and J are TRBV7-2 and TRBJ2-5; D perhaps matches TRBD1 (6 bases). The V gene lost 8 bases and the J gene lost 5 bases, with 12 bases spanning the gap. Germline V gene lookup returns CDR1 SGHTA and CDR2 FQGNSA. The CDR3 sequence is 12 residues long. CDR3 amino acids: CASGQGWETQYF. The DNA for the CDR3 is TGTGCCAGCGGGCAGGGGTGGGAGACCCAGTACTTC.

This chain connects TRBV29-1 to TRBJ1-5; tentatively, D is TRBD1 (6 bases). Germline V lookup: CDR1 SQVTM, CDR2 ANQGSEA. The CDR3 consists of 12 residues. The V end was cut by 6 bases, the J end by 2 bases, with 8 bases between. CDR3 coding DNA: TGCAGCGTGGGACATTGCAATCAGCCCCAGCATTTT. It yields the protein CSVGHCNQPQHF.

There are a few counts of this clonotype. The CDR3 sequence: CATSRGRSSYNEQFF. Written as DNA, the CDR3 is TGTGCCACCAGCAGAGGTCGGAGCTCCTACAATGAGCAGTTCTTC. The chain employs TRBV15 and TRBJ2-1; D not certain. Germline V gene sequence: CDR1 LNHNV, CDR2 YYDKDF (reference sequence). The V end lost 1 base, the J end lost 0 bases, and 7 bases lay between the germline ends. The CDR3 is 15 residues long.

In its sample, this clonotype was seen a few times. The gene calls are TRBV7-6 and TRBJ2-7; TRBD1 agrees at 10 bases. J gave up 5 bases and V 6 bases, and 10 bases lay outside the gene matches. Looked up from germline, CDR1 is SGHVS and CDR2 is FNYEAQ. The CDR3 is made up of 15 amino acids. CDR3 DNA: TGTGCCAGCAGACCACGCGGACAGGGGGTCAACGAGCAGTACTTC. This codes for CASRPRGQGVNEQYF.

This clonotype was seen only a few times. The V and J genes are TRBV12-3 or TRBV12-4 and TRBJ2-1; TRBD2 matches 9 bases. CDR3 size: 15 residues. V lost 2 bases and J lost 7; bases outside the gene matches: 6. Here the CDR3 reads CASSLSSSGRNEQFF. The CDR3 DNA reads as TGTGCCAGCAGTTTAAGTTCCAGCGGGAGGAATGAGCAGTTCTTC.

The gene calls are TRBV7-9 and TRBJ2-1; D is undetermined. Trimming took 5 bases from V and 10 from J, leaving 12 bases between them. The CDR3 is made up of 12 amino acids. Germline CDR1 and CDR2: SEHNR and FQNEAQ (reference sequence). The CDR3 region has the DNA TGTGCCAGCAGCCCCCCCCCCGGGGAGCAGTTCTTC. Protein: CASSPPPGEQFF.

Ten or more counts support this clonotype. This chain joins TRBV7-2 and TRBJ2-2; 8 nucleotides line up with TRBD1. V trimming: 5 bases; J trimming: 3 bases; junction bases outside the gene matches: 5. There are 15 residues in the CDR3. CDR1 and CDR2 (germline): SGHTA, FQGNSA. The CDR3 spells CASSPLTGDTGELFF. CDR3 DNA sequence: TGTGCCAGCAGCCCCTTGACAGGGGACACCGGGGAGCTGTTTTTT.

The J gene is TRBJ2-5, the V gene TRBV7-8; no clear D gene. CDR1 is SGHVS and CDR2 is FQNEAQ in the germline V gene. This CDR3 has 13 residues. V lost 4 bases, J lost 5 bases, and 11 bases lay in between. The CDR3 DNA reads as TGTGCCAGCAGCTGGACCCCCGACGAGACCCAGTACTTC. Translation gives CASSWTPDETQYF.

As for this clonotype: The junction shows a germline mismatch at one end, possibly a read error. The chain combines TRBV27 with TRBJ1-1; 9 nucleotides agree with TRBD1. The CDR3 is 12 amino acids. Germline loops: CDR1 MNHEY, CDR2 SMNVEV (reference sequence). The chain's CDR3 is CASSYTGTGIIF. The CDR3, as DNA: TGTGCCAGCAGTTACACCGGGACAGGGATCATCTTT.

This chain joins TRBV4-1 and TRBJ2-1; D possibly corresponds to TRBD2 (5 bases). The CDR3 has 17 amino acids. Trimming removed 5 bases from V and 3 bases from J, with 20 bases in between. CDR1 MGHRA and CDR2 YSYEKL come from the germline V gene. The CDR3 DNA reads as TGCGCCAGCAGCTACAAGGTGGGTCTAGCAGACTACAATGAGCAGTTCTTC. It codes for CASSYKVGLADYNEQFF.

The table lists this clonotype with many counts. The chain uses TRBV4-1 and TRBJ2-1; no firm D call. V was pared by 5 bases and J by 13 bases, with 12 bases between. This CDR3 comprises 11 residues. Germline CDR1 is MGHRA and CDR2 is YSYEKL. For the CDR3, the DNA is TGCGCCAGCAGCGGTAATGGTTATCAGTTCTTC. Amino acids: CASSGNGYQFF.

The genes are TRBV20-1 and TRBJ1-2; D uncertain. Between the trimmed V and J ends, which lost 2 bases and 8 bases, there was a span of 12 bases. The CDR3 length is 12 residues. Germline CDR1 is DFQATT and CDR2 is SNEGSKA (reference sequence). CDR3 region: CSARSGNRGYTF. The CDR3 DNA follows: TGCAGTGCTAGATCCGGGAATAGGGGCTACACCTTC.

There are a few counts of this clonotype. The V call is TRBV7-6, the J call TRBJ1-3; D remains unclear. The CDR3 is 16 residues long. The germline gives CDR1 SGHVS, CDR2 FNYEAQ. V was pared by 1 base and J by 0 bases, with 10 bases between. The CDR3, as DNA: TGTGCCAGCAGCTTAGGAGCCAGTAGCTCTGGAAACACCATATATTTT. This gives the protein CASSLGASSSGNTIYF.

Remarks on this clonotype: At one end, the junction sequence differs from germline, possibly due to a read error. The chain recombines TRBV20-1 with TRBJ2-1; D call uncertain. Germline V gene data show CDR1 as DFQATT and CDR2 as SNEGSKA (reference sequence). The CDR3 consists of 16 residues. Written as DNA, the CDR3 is TGCAGTGCTAGAGATGGGTCCACCCGCTCCTACAGTGAGCAGTTCTTC. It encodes CSARDGSTRSYSEQFF.

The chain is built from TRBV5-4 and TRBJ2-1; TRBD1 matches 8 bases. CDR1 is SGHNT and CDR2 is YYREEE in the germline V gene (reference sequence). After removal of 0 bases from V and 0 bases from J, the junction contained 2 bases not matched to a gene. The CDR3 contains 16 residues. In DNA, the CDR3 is TGTGCCAGCAGCTTGGGAACAGGGGGCTCCTACAATGAGCAGTTCTTC. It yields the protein CASSLGTGGSYNEQFF.

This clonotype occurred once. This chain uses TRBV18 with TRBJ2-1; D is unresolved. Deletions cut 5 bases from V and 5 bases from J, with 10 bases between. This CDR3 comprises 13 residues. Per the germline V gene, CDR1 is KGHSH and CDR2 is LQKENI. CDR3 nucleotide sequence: TGTGCCAGCTCAGCGAGCGAAAACAATGAGCAGTTCTTC. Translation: CASSASENNEQFF.

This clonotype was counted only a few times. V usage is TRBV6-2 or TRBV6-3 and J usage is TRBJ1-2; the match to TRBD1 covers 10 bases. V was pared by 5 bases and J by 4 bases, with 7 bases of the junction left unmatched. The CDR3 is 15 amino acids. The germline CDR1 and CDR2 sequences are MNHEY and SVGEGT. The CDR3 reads CASSGPGQGFYGYTF. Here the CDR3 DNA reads TGTGCCAGCAGTGGTCCGGGACAGGGGTTCTATGGCTACACCTTC.

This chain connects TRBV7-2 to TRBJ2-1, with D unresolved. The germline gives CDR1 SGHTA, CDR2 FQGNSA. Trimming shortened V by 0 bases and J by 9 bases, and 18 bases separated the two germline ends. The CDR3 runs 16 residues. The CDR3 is CASSLAVIGNVVEQFF. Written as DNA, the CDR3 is TGTGCCAGCAGCTTAGCGGTTATTGGGAATGTTGTTGAGCAGTTCTTC.